This paragraph reports one T cell receptor beta chain. Antigen specificity is unknown. The entry originates in a study of T cells after yellow fever vaccination. Study results and limitations: The secondary response showed a weaker magnitude and a faster peak, day 5 versus 15. Abundant bulk-derived clonotypes could contaminate FACS-sorted repertoires. A minor fraction of clonotypes spanned both CD4 and CD8 compartments.

J gave up 7 bases and V 4 bases, and 6 bases lay outside the gene matches. Germline lookup yields CDR1 DFQATT and CDR2 SNEGSKA (reference sequence). This CDR3 spans 15 amino acids. A 5'RACE template-switching step, the method used to make TCR cDNA, added a universal primer site and UMIs. MiXCR, run by TCRdb on the 5' RACE reads, gives a single entry per CDR3 protein. The profile shows almost 600,000 distinct CDR3 sequences, roughly 12% of them singletons. This sample comprised PBMCs, obtained on the day of the yellow fever booster vaccination. The TCR originated in a man aged 30-40 years who received the YFV17D yellow fever vaccine. The gene calls are TRBV20-1 and TRBJ2-1; TRBD2 matches at 14 bases. CDR3 nucleotide sequence: TGCAGTGCTAACGGAGGACTAGCGGGGGGAAATGAGCAGTTCTTC. Amino acid sequence: CSANGGLAGGNEQFF.